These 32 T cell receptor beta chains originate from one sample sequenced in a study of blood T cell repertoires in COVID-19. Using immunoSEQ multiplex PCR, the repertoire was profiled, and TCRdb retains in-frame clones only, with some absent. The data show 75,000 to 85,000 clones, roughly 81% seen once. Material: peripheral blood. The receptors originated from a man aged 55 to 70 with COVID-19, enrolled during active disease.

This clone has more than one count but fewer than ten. CDR3 residues: CASSQGLLAGANVLTF. The CDR3 DNA sequence: TGTGCCAGTAGTCAGGGACTCTTGGCTGGGGCCAACGTCCTGACTTTC. This chain links TRBV19 with TRBJ2-6; a possible D gene is TRBD2 (6 bases). This CDR3 spans 16 amino acids. Trimming cost V 5 bases and J 2 bases, with 13 bases left between them. CDR1 is LNHDA and CDR2 is SQIVND in the germline V gene (reference sequence).

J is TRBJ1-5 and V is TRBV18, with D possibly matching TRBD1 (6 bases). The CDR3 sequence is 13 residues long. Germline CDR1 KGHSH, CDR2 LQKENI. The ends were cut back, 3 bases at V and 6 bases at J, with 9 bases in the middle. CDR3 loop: CASSPTGLQPQHF. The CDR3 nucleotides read TGTGCCAGCTCACCGACAGGCCTTCAGCCCCAGCATTTT.

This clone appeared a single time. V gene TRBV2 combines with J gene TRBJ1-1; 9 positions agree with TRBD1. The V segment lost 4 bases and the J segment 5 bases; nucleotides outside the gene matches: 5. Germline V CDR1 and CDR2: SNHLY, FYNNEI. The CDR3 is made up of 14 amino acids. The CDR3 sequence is CASSVDRGETEAFF. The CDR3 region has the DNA TGTGCCAGCAGTGTGGACAGGGGAGAGACTGAAGCTTTCTTT.

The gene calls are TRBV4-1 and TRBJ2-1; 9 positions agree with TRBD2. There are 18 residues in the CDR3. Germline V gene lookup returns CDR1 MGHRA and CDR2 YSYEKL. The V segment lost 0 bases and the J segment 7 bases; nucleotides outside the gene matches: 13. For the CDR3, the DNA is TGCGCCAGCAGCCAAGAAAGTCAGTTTAGCGGGGGACGTAATGAGCAGTTCTTC. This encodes CASSQESQFSGGRNEQFF.

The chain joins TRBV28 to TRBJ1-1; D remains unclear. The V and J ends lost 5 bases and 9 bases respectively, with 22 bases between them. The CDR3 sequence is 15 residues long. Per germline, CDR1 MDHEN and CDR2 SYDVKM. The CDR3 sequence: CASSVPGRGKGQAFF. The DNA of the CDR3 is TGTGCCAGCAGTGTACCCGGGAGAGGAAAAGGGCAAGCTTTCTTT.

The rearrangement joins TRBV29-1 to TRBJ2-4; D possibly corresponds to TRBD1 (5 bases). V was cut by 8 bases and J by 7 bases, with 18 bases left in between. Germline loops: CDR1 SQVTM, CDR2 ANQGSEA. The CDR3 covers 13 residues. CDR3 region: CSFWAVPGNIQYF. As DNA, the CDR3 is TGCAGCTTTTGGGCCGTCCCAGGGAACATTCAGTACTTC.

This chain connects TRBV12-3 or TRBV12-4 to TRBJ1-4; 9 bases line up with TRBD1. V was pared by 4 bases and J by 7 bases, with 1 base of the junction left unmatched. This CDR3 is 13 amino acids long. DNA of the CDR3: TGTGCCAGCAGTTGGGACAGGGTTGAAAAACTGTTTTTT. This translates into CASSWDRVEKLFF.

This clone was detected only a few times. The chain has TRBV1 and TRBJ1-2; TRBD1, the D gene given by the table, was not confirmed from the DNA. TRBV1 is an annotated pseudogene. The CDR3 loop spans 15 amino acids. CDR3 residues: CTSSQDAGLGYGYTF. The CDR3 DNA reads TGCACCAGCAGCCAGGATGCAGGGCTGGGCTATGGCTACACCTTC.

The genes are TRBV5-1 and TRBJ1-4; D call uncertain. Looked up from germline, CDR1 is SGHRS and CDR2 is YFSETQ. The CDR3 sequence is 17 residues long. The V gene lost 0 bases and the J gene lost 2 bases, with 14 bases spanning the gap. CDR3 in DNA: TGCGCCAGCAGCTTGGGGGTGAACAGTGCCACTAATGAAAAACTGTTTTTT. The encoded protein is CASSLGVNSATNEKLFF. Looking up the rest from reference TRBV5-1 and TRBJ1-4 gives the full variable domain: KAGVTQTPRYLIKTRGQQVTLSCSPISGHRSVSWYQQTPGQGLQFLFEYFSETQRNKGNFPGRFSGRQFSNSRSEMNVSTLELGDSALYLCASSLGVNSATNEKLFFGSGTQLSVL.

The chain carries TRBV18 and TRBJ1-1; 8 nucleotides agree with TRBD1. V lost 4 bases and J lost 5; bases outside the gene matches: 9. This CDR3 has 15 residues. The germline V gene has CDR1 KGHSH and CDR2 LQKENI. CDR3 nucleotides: TGTGCCAGCTCACTCCGAACAGGGGGAGAGACTGAAGCTTTCTTT. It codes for CASSLRTGGETEAFF.

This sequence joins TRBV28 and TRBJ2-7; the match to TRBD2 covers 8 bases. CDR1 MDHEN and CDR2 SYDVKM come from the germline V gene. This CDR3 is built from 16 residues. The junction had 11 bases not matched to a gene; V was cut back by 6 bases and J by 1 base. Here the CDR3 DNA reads TGTGCCAGCAGGCCAGGGCACGGGGGGGGTTCCTACGAGCAGTACTTC. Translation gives CASRPGHGGGSYEQYF. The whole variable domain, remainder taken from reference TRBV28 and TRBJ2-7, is DVKVTQSSRYLVKRTGEKVFLECVQDMDHENMFWYRQDPGLGLRLIYFSYDVKMKEKGDIPEGYSVSREKKERFSLILESASTNQTSMYLCASRPGHGGGSYEQYFGPGTRLTVT.

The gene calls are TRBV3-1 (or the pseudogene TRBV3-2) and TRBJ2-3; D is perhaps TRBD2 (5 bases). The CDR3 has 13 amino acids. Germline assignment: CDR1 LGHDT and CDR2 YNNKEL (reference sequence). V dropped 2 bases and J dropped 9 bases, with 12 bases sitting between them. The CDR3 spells CASSQQVRETQYF. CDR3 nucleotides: TGTGCCAGCAGCCAACAGGTACGGGAAACGCAGTATTTT.

CDR3 DNA: TGTGCCAGCAGGGGGCGGACGGAGAATGAAAAACTGTTTTTT. As protein: CASRGRTENEKLFF. This rearrangement joins TRBV6-6 to TRBJ1-4, with D maybe TRBD1 (5 bases). Between the trimmed V and J ends, which lost 6 bases and 5 bases, there was a span of 13 bases. Germline CDR1 MNHNY, CDR2 SVGAGI (reference sequence). This CDR3 comprises 14 residues.

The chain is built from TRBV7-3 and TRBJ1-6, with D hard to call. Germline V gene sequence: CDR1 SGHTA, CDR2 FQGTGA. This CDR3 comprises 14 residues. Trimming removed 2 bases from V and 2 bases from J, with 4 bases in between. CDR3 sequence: CASSLYTYNSPLHF. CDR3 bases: TGTGCCAGCAGCTTATACACCTATAATTCACCCCTCCACTTT.

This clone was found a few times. The CDR3 here is CASSEQRTGNGYTF. The CDR3 coding sequence is TGTGCCAGCAGTGAACAAAGGACAGGGAATGGCTACACCTTC. V is TRBV2 and J is TRBJ1-2; TRBD1 matches 8 bases. CDR1 and CDR2 (germline): SNHLY, FYNNEI. Trimming cost V 2 bases and J 6 bases; bases outside gene matches: 5. This CDR3 region has 14 residues.

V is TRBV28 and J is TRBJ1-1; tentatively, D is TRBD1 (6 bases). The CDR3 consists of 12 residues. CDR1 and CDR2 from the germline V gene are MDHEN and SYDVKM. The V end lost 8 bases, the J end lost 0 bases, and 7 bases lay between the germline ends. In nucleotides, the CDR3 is TGTGCCAGCGGACAGATGAACACTGAAGCTTTCTTT. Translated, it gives CASGQMNTEAFF.

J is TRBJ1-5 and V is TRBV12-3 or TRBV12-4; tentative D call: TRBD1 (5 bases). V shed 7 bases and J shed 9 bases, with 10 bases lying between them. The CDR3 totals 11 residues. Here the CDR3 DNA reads TGTGCCAGCACCATGGGGGGGCCCCAGCATTTT. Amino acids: CASTMGGPQHF.

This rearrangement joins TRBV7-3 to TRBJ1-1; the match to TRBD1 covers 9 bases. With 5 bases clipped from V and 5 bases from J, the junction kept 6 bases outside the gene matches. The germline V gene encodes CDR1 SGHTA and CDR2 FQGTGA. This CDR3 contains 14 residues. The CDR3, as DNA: TGTGCCAGCAGCCCACAGGGGGCGGAAACTGAAGCTTTCTTT. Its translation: CASSPQGAETEAFF.

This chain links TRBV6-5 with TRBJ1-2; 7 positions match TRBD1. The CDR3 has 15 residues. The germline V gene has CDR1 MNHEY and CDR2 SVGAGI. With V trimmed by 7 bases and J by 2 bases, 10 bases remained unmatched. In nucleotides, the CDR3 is TGTGCCAGCACCGAAAGGGGACAGCTAAACTATGGCTACACCTTC. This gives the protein CASTERGQLNYGYTF.

The CDR3 here is CASSPSLDLTQYF. Written as DNA, the CDR3 is TGTGCCAGCAGCCCTTCGCTAGATCTGACCCAGTACTTC. The rearrangement uses TRBV2 and TRBJ2-5; D remains unclear. Trimming took 6 bases from V and 7 from J, leaving 15 bases between them. This CDR3 contains 13 residues. Per germline, CDR1 SNHLY and CDR2 FYNNEI.

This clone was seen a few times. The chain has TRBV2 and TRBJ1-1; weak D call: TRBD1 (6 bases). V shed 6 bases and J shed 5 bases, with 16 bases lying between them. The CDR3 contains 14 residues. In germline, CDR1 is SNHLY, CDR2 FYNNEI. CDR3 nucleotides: TGTGCCAGCAGCAACACAGGGTTTGGGACTGAAGCTTTCTTT. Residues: CASSNTGFGTEAFF.

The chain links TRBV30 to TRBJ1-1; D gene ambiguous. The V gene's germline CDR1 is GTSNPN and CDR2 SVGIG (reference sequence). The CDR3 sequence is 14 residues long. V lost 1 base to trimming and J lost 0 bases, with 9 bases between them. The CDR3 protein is CAWSARFVNTEAFF. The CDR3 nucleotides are TGTGCCTGGAGTGCACGGTTCGTGAACACTGAAGCTTTCTTT. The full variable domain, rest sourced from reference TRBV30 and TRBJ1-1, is SQTIHQWPATLVQPVGSPLSLECTVEGTSNPNLYWYRQAAGRGLQLLFYSVGIGQISSEVPQNLSASRPQDRQFILSSKKLLLSDSGFYLCAWSARFVNTEAFFGQGTRLTVV.

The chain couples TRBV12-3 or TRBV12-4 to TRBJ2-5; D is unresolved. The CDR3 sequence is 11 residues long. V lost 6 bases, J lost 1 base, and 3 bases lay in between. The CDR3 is CASSGQETQYF. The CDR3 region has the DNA TGTGCCAGCAGCGGCCAAGAGACCCAGTACTTC.

CDR3 amino acids: CASSERTNYGYTF. The DNA of the CDR3 is TGTGCCAGCAGCGAGAGGACTAACTATGGCTACACCTTC. The rearrangement uses TRBV9 and TRBJ1-2; D unclear. The CDR3 is made up of 13 amino acids. Trimming shortened V by 3 bases and J by 0 bases, and 6 bases separated the two germline ends. Per the germline V gene, CDR1 is SGDLS and CDR2 is YYNGEE.

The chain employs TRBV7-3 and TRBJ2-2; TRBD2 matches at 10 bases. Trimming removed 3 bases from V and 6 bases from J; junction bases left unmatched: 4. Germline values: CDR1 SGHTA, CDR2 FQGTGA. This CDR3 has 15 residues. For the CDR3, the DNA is TGTGCCAGCAGCTTGAGCGGGAGGGCGTCCGGGGAGCTGTTTTTT. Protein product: CASSLSGRASGELFF.

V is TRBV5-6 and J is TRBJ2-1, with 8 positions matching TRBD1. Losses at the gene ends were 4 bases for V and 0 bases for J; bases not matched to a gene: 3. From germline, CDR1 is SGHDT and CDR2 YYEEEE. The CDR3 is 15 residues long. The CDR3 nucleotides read TGTGCCAGCAGCCCCGGACAGGGCTCCTACAATGAGCAGTTCTTC. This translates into CASSPGQGSYNEQFF.

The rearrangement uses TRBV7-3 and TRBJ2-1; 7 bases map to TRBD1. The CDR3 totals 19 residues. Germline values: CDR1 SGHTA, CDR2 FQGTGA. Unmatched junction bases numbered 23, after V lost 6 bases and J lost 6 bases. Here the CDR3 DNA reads TGTGCCAGCAGGCTCAGGGGGTTAGGAGAGGTATTAGAGCCCAATGAGCAGTTCTTC. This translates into CASRLRGLGEVLEPNEQFF.

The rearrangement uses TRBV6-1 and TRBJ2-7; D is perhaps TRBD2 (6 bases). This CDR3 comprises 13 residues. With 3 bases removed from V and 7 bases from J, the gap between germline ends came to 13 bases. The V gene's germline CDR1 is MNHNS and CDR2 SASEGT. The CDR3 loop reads CASSDSGRWEQYF. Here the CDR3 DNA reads TGTGCCAGCAGTGACAGCGGGCGTTGGGAGCAGTACTTC.

Here the CDR3 DNA reads TGTGCCAGCAGTGAGTCGGACTATGGCTACACCTTC. Translation: CASSESDYGYTF. The chain joins TRBV6-2 or TRBV6-3 to TRBJ1-2; no clear D. This CDR3 comprises 12 residues. The germline V and J ends were trimmed by 5 bases and 3 bases, with 7 bases remaining between them. Germline V gene sequence: CDR1 MNHEY, CDR2 SVGEGT.

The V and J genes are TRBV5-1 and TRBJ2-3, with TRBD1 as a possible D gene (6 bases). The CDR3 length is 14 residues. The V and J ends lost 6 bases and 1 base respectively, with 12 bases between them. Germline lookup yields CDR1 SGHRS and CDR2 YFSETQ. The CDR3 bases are TGCGCCAGCAACGAGGCAGGGGGCACAGATACGCAGTATTTT. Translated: CASNEAGGTDTQYF.

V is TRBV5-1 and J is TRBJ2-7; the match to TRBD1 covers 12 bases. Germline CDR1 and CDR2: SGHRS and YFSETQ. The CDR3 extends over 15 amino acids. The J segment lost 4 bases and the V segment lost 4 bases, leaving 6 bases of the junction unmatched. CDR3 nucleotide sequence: TGCGCCAGCAGCGTCGGGACAGGGGGCGGGTACGAGCAGTACTTC. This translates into CASSVGTGGGYEQYF.

The CDR3 loop is CASSQWDRGNQPQHF. CDR3 DNA sequence: TGTGCCAGCAGCCAATGGGACAGGGGCAATCAGCCCCAGCATTTT. The genes are TRBV3-1 (or the pseudogene TRBV3-2) and TRBJ1-5; TRBD1 matches at 9 bases. This CDR3 region has 15 residues. V was pared by 2 bases and J by 2 bases, with 1 base of the junction left unmatched. Germline V gene lookup returns CDR1 LGHDT and CDR2 YNNKEL (reference sequence).